The present entry profiles one TCR beta chain with its context. Its antigen remains unidentified. Time point meaning: sample taken at primary tumor resection. Unsorted whole RNA samples from tumor, nontumor lung or frozen PBMC were sequenced. The donors were 72 patients with non-small cell lung cancer that was early-stage and untreated. MiXCR, applied by TCRdb to the 5' RACE reads, yields one record per CDR3 protein. This sample yields roughly 100,000 distinct CDR3 sequences, of which roughly 9.5% are seen a single time; roughly 7.2% belongs to the top ten. These data come from a study of spatial heterogeneity in lung cancer. Study summary: There were consistently more beta-chain sequences detected than alpha-chain sequences. A unique TCR and UMI combination showed up more than ten times in raw reads, on average.

The study's findings and limits: Relative to follow-up, resection was when ubiquitous expanded tumor TCRs appeared more in blood.

V was pared by 3 bases and J by 0 bases, with 8 bases between. The CDR3 has 13 residues. CDR1 and CDR2 (germline): DFQATT, SNEGSKA (reference sequence). The chain carries TRBV20-1 and TRBJ1-1; D remains unclear. This TCR was sampled from a male donor with early-stage non-small cell lung cancer. The source was PBMCs, collected at surgery. The CDR3 DNA reads TGCAGTGCTAGTGCCTCCCTGAACACTGAAGCTTTCTTT. Translating gives CSASASLNTEAFF.